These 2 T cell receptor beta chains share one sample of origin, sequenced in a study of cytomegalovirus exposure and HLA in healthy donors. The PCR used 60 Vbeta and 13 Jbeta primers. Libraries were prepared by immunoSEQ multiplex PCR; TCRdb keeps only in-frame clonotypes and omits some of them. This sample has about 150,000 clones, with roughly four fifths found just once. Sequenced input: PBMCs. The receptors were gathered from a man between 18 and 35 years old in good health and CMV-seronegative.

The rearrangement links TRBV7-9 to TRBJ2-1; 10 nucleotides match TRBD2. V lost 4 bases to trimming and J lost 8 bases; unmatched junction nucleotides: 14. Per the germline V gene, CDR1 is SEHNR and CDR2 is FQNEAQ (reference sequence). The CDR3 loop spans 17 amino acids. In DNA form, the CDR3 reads TGTGCCAGCAGCTCCCTGTCCAGCGGGAGGGCCCGGGATGAGCAGTTCTTC. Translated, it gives CASSSLSSGRARDEQFF.

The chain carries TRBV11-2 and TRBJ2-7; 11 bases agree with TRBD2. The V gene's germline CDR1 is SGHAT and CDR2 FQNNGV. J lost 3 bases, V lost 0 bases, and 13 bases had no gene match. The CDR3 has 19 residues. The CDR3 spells CASSLDPLVLAGAGYEQYF. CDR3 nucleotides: TGTGCCAGCAGCTTAGATCCCCTCGTACTAGCGGGAGCCGGCTACGAGCAGTACTTC.